The 25 T cell receptor beta chains reported below all come from one sample, sequenced in a study of shared clonotypes between healthy human individuals. Here immunoSEQ multiplex PCR was the method, and the copy in TCRdb shows in-frame clones only, minus some. The repertoire holds approximately 2,300,000 clones, with 92% as singletons. Sequencing input: naive CD4+ T cells from PBMCs. Subset specified: CD45RA+ positively selected. Source of these receptors: a man younger than 30 in good health. Some clones in this sample may be carry-over from other donors' samples.

The CDR3 nucleotides read TGTGCCAGCAGCCCACGGCAATCAGATACGCAGTATTTT. Amino acids: CASSPRQSDTQYF. The rearrangement joins TRBV11-3 to TRBJ2-3; no firm D call. Trimming took 5 bases from V and 4 from J, leaving 10 bases between them. The CDR3 length is 13 residues. Germline CDR1 reads SGHNT; CDR2 reads YENEEA.

The sample holds a few counts of this clone. The rearrangement uses TRBV27 and TRBJ1-1; D is unclear. Per germline, CDR1 MNHEY and CDR2 SMNVEV (reference sequence). The V end was cut by 6 bases, the J end by 0 bases, with 17 bases between. This CDR3 region has 16 residues. The DNA of the CDR3 is TGTGCCAGCAGGCCAGATCTCGGACTGATGAACACTGAAGCTTTCTTT. Protein: CASRPDLGLMNTEAFF.

The chain has TRBV11-2 and TRBJ1-2; weak D call: TRBD1 (5 bases). Germline V gives CDR1 SGHAT, CDR2 FQNNGV. The CDR3 covers 14 residues. Trimming removed 5 bases from V and 8 bases from J, with 18 bases in between. Here the CDR3 reads CASSPTGLWDGYTF. CDR3 sequence (DNA): TGTGCCAGCAGCCCAACCGGCCTCTGGGACGGCTACACCTTC.

CDR3 DNA: TGTGCCAGCACTCGCCCCTACTACTCTGGAAACACCATATATTTT. Amino acids: CASTRPYYSGNTIYF. The gene calls are TRBV28 and TRBJ1-3; D gene uncertain. The CDR3 is 15 residues long. The V gene lost 7 bases and the J gene lost 0 bases, with 13 bases spanning the gap. Germline V gives CDR1 MDHEN, CDR2 SYDVKM.

V and J are TRBV6-5 and TRBJ2-3, with a tentative D call TRBD2 (5 bases). CDR3 size: 13 residues. The V gene lost 8 bases and the J gene lost 1 base, with 10 bases spanning the gap. Germline V lookup: CDR1 MNHEY, CDR2 SVGAGI. The CDR3 bases are TGTGCCAGCGGACTCCGGGGCACAGATACGCAGTATTTT. Protein: CASGLRGTDTQYF.

V gene TRBV15 combines with J gene TRBJ2-5; either TRBD1 or TRBD2 may fit D (5 bases each). The CDR3 length is 15 residues. V lost 0 bases and J lost 4, with 12 bases in between. CDR1 LNHNV and CDR2 YYDKDF come from the germline V gene (reference sequence). The CDR3 bases are TGTGCCACCAGCAGAGAGAGGGACCGGGCAGAGACCCAGTACTTC. Translating gives CATSRERDRAETQYF.

The V and J genes are TRBV7-2 and TRBJ2-1; 10 positions agree with TRBD2. Germline CDR1 reads SGHTA; CDR2 reads FQGNSA. V shed 6 bases and J 2 bases; nucleotides not matched to a gene: 4. This CDR3 contains 15 residues. The CDR3 protein is CASRRTSGTYNEQFF. For the CDR3, the DNA is TGTGCCAGCAGACGTACTAGCGGGACCTACAATGAGCAGTTCTTC. The full variable domain, rest sourced from reference TRBV7-2 and TRBJ2-1, is GAGVSQSPSNKVTEKGKDVELRCDPISGHTALYWYRQSLGQGLEFLIYFQGNSAPDKSGLPSDRFSAERTGGSVSTLTIQRTQQEDSAVYLCASRRTSGTYNEQFFGPGTRLTVL.

DNA for the CDR3: TGTGCCAGCAGCGTTGGGACAGGGGGTTTGGGAAACTATGGCTACACCTTC. Its translation: CASSVGTGGLGNYGYTF. The chain recombines TRBV7-2 with TRBJ1-2, with 11 positions matching TRBD1. Per the germline V gene, CDR1 is SGHTA and CDR2 is FQGNSA. V trimming: 5 bases; J trimming: 2 bases; junction bases outside the gene matches: 10. This CDR3 region has 17 residues.

The V and J genes are TRBV27 and TRBJ2-2; D is possibly TRBD1 (6 bases). Germline values: CDR1 MNHEY, CDR2 SMNVEV (reference sequence). The CDR3 is 17 residues long. With 3 bases removed from V and 2 bases from J, the gap between germline ends came to 16 bases. The CDR3 region has the DNA TGTGCCAGCAGTTTCCCAGCCGGGACACGTAACACCGGGGAGCTGTTTTTT. It yields the protein CASSFPAGTRNTGELFF.

The V gene is TRBV5-1, the J gene TRBJ2-5, with TRBD2 matching over 15 bases. J gave up 3 bases and V 4 bases, and 4 bases lay outside the gene matches. Per germline, CDR1 SGHRS and CDR2 YFSETQ. The CDR3 sequence is 16 residues long. As DNA, the CDR3 is TGCGCCAGCAGCCCCAGGACTAGCGGGAGGGAAGAGACCCAGTACTTC. This sequence encodes CASSPRTSGREETQYF.

This chain joins TRBV28 and TRBJ2-4, with D possibly matching TRBD2 (6 bases). The CDR3 is made up of 14 amino acids. V was cut by 7 bases and J by 1 base, with 11 bases left in between. CDR1 MDHEN and CDR2 SYDVKM come from the germline V gene. As DNA, the CDR3 is TGTGCCAGCACCCTGGGGGGTGCCAAAAACATTCAGTACTTC. Translating it yields CASTLGGAKNIQYF.

The gene calls are TRBV9 and TRBJ2-1, with D unclear. The CDR3 contains 13 residues. From germline, CDR1 is SGDLS and CDR2 YYNGEE. V was trimmed by 0 bases and J by 6 bases, leaving 7 bases between them. As DNA, the CDR3 is TGTGCCAGCAGCGTAGCAGACATCAATGAGCAGTTCTTC. This encodes CASSVADINEQFF.

CDR3 amino acids: CASRTIVAGNNEQFF. The CDR3 DNA sequence: TGCGCCAGCAGGACCATTGTAGCGGGAAACAATGAGCAGTTCTTC. This rearrangement joins TRBV5-1 to TRBJ2-1, with 8 bases matching TRBD2. Trimming removed 5 bases from V and 5 bases from J; junction bases left unmatched: 9. Germline V gene lookup returns CDR1 SGHRS and CDR2 YFSETQ. The CDR3 runs to 15 residues.

The genes are TRBV19 and TRBJ1-1; a possible D gene is TRBD1 (5 bases). Germline V gene lookup returns CDR1 LNHDA and CDR2 SQIVND (reference sequence). Trimming cost V 4 bases and J 3 bases, with 18 bases left between them. CDR3 size: 16 residues. Written as DNA, the CDR3 is TGTGCCAGTAGTAAACCCCAGGGAATGGGGGACACTGAAGCTTTCTTT. Its protein is CASSKPQGMGDTEAFF.

This chain connects TRBV2 to TRBJ1-4, with 12 positions matching TRBD1. Unmatched junction bases numbered 9, after V lost 6 bases and J lost 10 bases. This CDR3 has 15 amino acids. Germline CDR1 reads SNHLY; CDR2 reads FYNNEI. In DNA, the CDR3 is TGTGCCAGCAGACCCTCCGGGACAGGGGGCGTAAAACTGTTTTTT. This translates into CASRPSGTGGVKLFF.

The chain carries TRBV20-1 and TRBJ1-2, with D uncertain. Germline V gene lookup returns CDR1 DFQATT and CDR2 SNEGSKA (reference sequence). This CDR3 region has 11 residues. Trimming pared 5 bases from V and 8 bases from J, leaving 12 bases between. CDR3 loop: CSAPKVRGYTF. The CDR3 DNA sequence: TGCAGTGCTCCTAAAGTTCGCGGCTACACCTTC.

The chain couples TRBV30 to TRBJ2-7; the D is unclear. The CDR3 contains 13 residues. CDR1 GTSNPN and CDR2 SVGIG come from the germline V gene (reference sequence). Trimming shortened V by 2 bases and J by 6 bases, and 14 bases separated the two germline ends. The CDR3 reads CAWSFFQSREQYF. The CDR3 DNA follows: TGTGCCTGGAGTTTCTTCCAGTCTCGCGAGCAGTACTTC.

The gene calls are TRBV15 and TRBJ1-1; D is undetermined. The CDR3 has 14 residues. Germline-derived CDR1 and CDR2 are LNHNV and YYDKDF (reference sequence). The V end lost 0 bases, the J end lost 4 bases, and 9 bases lay between the germline ends. As DNA, the CDR3 is TGTGCCACCAGCAGAGATCCGGGCACCACTGAAGCTTTCTTT. Translation gives CATSRDPGTTEAFF. The full variable domain, its missing parts supplied by reference TRBV15 and TRBJ1-1, is DAMVIQNPRYQVTQFGKPVTLSCSQTLNHNVMYWYQQKSSQAPKLLFHYYDKDFNNEADTPDNFQSRRPNTSFCFLDIRSPGLGDTAMYLCATSRDPGTTEAFFGQGTRLTVV.

V and J are TRBV4-1 and TRBJ1-5; weak D call: TRBD1 (5 bases). The CDR3 runs to 19 residues. V lost 1 base and J 0 bases, leaving 19 bases between the germline ends. CDR1 is MGHRA and CDR2 is YSYEKL in the germline V gene. The CDR3 nucleotides are TGCGCCAGCAGCCAAGGTGAGGGGTTTGGGGGTTATAGCAATCAGCCCCAGCATTTT. This gives the protein CASSQGEGFGGYSNQPQHF.

The chain is built from TRBV4-2 and TRBJ1-3; possibly TRBD1 for D (5 bases). CDR3 length: 17 amino acids. Trimming took 3 bases from V and 1 from J, leaving 16 bases between them. The germline V gene has CDR1 LGHNA and CDR2 YNFKEQ. The CDR3 DNA reads as TGTGCCAGCAGCCACCCCATCGTAGGGGATTCTGGAAACACCATATATTTT. It codes for CASSHPIVGDSGNTIYF.

This rearrangement joins TRBV5-1 to TRBJ2-1; TRBD2 matches 8 bases. V trimming: 1 base; J trimming: 8 bases; junction bases outside the gene matches: 8. The CDR3 is 15 amino acids. Germline V gene lookup returns CDR1 SGHRS and CDR2 YFSETQ. This chain's CDR3 is CASSLTGLASDEQFF. In nucleotides, the CDR3 is TGCGCCAGCAGCTTGACAGGACTAGCTTCCGATGAGCAGTTCTTC.

V and J are TRBV19 and TRBJ1-1; D might be TRBD1 (5 bases). CDR1 and CDR2 (germline): LNHDA, SQIVND (reference sequence). The CDR3 consists of 14 residues. The ends were cut back, 5 bases at V and 1 base at J, with 11 bases in the middle. The CDR3 is CASSQAGGNTEAFF. The CDR3 nucleotides read TGTGCCAGTAGTCAAGCCGGGGGGAACACTGAAGCTTTCTTT.

This chain connects TRBV21-1 to TRBJ2-7. TRBV21-1 is a recognized pseudogene. This CDR3 has 16 residues. This CDR3 is CASSKVIEGYIYEQYF. CDR3 bases: TGTGCCAGCAGCAAAGTTATAGAAGGGTATATCTACGAGCAGTACTTC.

The rearrangement joins TRBV27 to TRBJ2-1, with a tentative D call TRBD1 (6 bases). Germline values: CDR1 MNHEY, CDR2 SMNVEV (reference sequence). This CDR3 comprises 15 residues. Trimming stripped 2 bases from V and 4 bases from J, with 12 bases between. The CDR3 here is CASSLKGVSYNEQFF. In DNA, the CDR3 is TGTGCCAGCAGTTTAAAGGGGGTGAGTTACAATGAGCAGTTCTTC.

The chain combines TRBV28 with TRBJ2-5; perhaps TRBD1 as D (6 bases). The DNA end is a closer match to TRBJ2-7, so the J assignment may be wrong. Germline V gives CDR1 MDHEN, CDR2 SYDVKM. The CDR3 has 15 amino acids. In DNA, the CDR3 is TGTGCCAGCAGGGGGGCATTGGAAAACTCCTACGAGCAGTACTTC. This codes for CASRGALENSYEQYF.